The 5 T cell receptor beta chains below all came from one sample that was sequenced in a study of cytomegalovirus exposure and HLA in healthy donors. Both 60 Vbeta primers and 13 Jbeta primers went into the PCR. The method was immunoSEQ multiplex PCR; TCRdb's version includes in-frame clones alone and lacks a portion of them. The table records under 150,000 clones, about 76% of them present only once. The sample taken for sequencing was PBMCs. The source is a young man in good health and CMV-seronegative.

This rearrangement joins TRBV4-1 to TRBJ2-7; D remains ambiguous. Trimming removed 4 bases from V and 4 bases from J, with 17 bases in between. Per germline, CDR1 MGHRA and CDR2 YSYEKL. The CDR3 totals 15 residues. The CDR3 region has the DNA TGCGCCAGCAGCCTCTCGGGTCCGATTTCATACGAGCAGTACTTC. The encoded protein is CASSLSGPISYEQYF.

The chain combines TRBV7-2 with TRBJ2-1, with D perhaps matching TRBD2 (7 bases). Germline V gene data show CDR1 as SGHTA and CDR2 as FQGNSA. V was clipped by 5 bases and J by 4 bases, with 21 bases between them. CDR3 length: 17 residues. The CDR3 DNA is TGTGCCAGCAGCCTCAGGTCGAGGGGGGGCCTATACAATGAGCAGTTCTTC. It translates to CASSLRSRGGLYNEQFF. Full variable domain (missing parts from reference TRBV7-2 and TRBJ2-1): GAGVSQSPSNKVTEKGKDVELRCDPISGHTALYWYRQSLGQGLEFLIYFQGNSAPDKSGLPSDRFSAERTGGSVSTLTIQRTQQEDSAVYLCASSLRSRGGLYNEQFFGPGTRLTVL.

The rearrangement uses TRBV7-2 and TRBJ2-1; D not resolved. Germline V gene sequence: CDR1 SGHTA, CDR2 FQGNSA. The CDR3 runs 13 residues. V was pared by 2 bases and J by 14 bases, with 16 bases between. CDR3: CASSLYREERKFF. In DNA, the CDR3 is TGTGCCAGCAGCTTATATCGCGAGGAAAGGAAGTTCTTC.

Note on this clone: This CDR3 is also generated by other DNA sequences in the sample. V gene TRBV6-4 combines with J gene TRBJ2-3, with TRBD2 matching 10 bases. The CDR3 runs 15 residues. Germline loops: CDR1 MRHNA, CDR2 SNTAGT. Germline trimming cut 2 bases from V and 2 bases from J; bases unmatched to any gene: 1. The CDR3 DNA reads TGTGCCAGCAGTGACAGCGGGGGGGCCACAGATACGCAGTATTTT. Its translation is CASSDSGGATDTQYF.

The chain links TRBV13 to TRBJ2-3; maybe TRBD2 (5 bases). Trimming pared 5 bases from V and 1 base from J, leaving 19 bases between. The CDR3 has 17 amino acids. The germline gives CDR1 PRHDT, CDR2 FYEKMQ (reference sequence). The CDR3 here is CASSPIPGVLGTDTQYF. In nucleotides, the CDR3 is TGTGCCAGCAGCCCCATCCCCGGGGTTTTGGGCACAGATACGCAGTATTTT.